Each of the 24 T cell receptor beta chains below was sequenced from the same sample in a study of blood T cell repertoires in COVID-19. The assay was immunoSEQ multiplex PCR, and TCRdb's table has in-frame clones only and misses some. Of tens of thousands of clones detected, roughly 78% appear once; the ten largest clones hold approximately 15%. Sequences were obtained from peripheral blood. Receptors originate from a man between 60 and 75 years old with COVID-19, enrolled during active disease.

This clone was seen more than once but under ten times. This sequence joins TRBV4-1 and TRBJ1-2, with D hard to call. This CDR3 region has 14 residues. Per the germline V gene, CDR1 is MGHRA and CDR2 is YSYEKL. The ends were cut back, 1 base at V and 4 bases at J, with 10 bases in the middle. CDR3 DNA sequence: TGCGCCAGCAGCCAAGGTGGAGTCTTCTATGGCTACACCTTC. This encodes CASSQGGVFYGYTF.

The rearrangement joins TRBV5-1 to TRBJ2-2, with TRBD1 identical over 9 bases. Germline V gene sequence: CDR1 SGHRS, CDR2 YFSETQ. The V and J ends lost 2 bases and 5 bases, in that order; junction bases with no gene match: 1. CDR3 length: 14 residues. The CDR3 region is CASSFGQGTGELFF. The CDR3 DNA reads TGCGCCAGCAGCTTCGGACAGGGGACCGGGGAGCTGTTTTTT. The variable domain in full, with the rest retrieved from reference TRBV5-1 and TRBJ2-2, is KAGVTQTPRYLIKTRGQQVTLSCSPISGHRSVSWYQQTPGQGLQFLFEYFSETQRNKGNFPGRFSGRQFSNSRSEMNVSTLELGDSALYLCASSFGQGTGELFFGEGSRLTVL.

This chain connects TRBV11-2 to TRBJ2-5, with 8 bases identical to TRBD1. The length of the CDR3 is 16 residues. Germline values: CDR1 SGHAT, CDR2 FQNNGV. V lost 7 bases and J lost 6; bases outside the gene matches: 16. This CDR3 reads CASTPPTGAKVQTQYF. The CDR3 nucleotides read TGTGCCAGCACCCCGCCGACAGGGGCCAAAGTGCAGACCCAGTACTTC.

V is TRBV4-1 and J is TRBJ1-1, with D uncertain. Trimming shortened V by 4 bases and J by 6 bases, and 12 bases separated the two germline ends. The CDR3 length is 13 residues. Germline CDR1 reads MGHRA; CDR2 reads YSYEKL. This CDR3 reads CASSRSRESEAFF. In nucleotides, the CDR3 is TGCGCCAGCAGCCGGTCGCGGGAGTCTGAAGCTTTCTTT.

The rearrangement uses TRBV6-5 and TRBJ1-1, with D maybe TRBD1 (6 bases). Trimming cost V 10 bases and J 8 bases, with 20 bases left between them. The germline gives CDR1 MNHEY, CDR2 SVGAGI. CDR3 length: 13 residues. This CDR3 reads CAIRDPRTDEAFF. The CDR3 coding sequence is TGTGCCATAAGGGACCCTCGGACAGACGAAGCTTTCTTT.

The chain joins TRBV29-1 to TRBJ1-2, with a tentative D call TRBD1 (6 bases). The CDR3 is made up of 13 amino acids. V lost 5 bases and J 6 bases, leaving 16 bases between the germline ends. Germline V gives CDR1 SQVTM, CDR2 ANQGSEA. Written as DNA, the CDR3 is TGCAGCGTTTTAGGGGGTGATTCAGATGGCTACACCTTC. This gives the protein CSVLGGDSDGYTF.

Details on this clone: The identical CDR3 is also encoded by other nucleotide sequences in the sample. The genes are TRBV30 and TRBJ2-7; perhaps TRBD1 as D (6 bases). This CDR3 comprises 13 residues. V shed 5 bases and J shed 3 bases, with 14 bases lying between them. Per germline, CDR1 GTSNPN and CDR2 SVGIG (reference sequence). The DNA of the CDR3 is TGTGCCTGGGGGCCGGGACAAGGCTACGAGCAGTACTTC. It translates to CAWGPGQGYEQYF. The full variable domain, rest sourced from reference TRBV30 and TRBJ2-7, is SQTIHQWPATLVQPVGSPLSLECTVEGTSNPNLYWYRQAAGRGLQLLFYSVGIGQISSEVPQNLSASRPQDRQFILSSKKLLLSDSGFYLCAWGPGQGYEQYFGPGTRLTVT.

This clone was observed a handful of times. V is TRBV19 and J is TRBJ1-6; 10 nucleotides match TRBD1. Unmatched junction bases numbered 1, after V lost 1 base and J lost 7 bases. The CDR3 has 15 residues. CDR1 is LNHDA and CDR2 is SQIVND in the germline V gene (reference sequence). CDR3 protein: CASSIGDRGNSPLHF. CDR3 DNA: TGTGCCAGTAGTATAGGGGACAGGGGAAATTCACCCCTCCACTTT.

The chain has TRBV7-9 and TRBJ2-5, with a possible D match to TRBD2 (5 bases). Germline V gene data show CDR1 as SEHNR and CDR2 as FQNEAQ (reference sequence). V lost 8 bases and J lost 0, with 13 bases in between. The CDR3 has 14 amino acids. CDR3 residues: CASLERGDQETQYF. The CDR3 region has the DNA TGTGCCAGCCTCGAACGGGGAGACCAAGAGACCCAGTACTTC.

This clone has just a few counts. The rearrangement joins TRBV28 to TRBJ2-1; the match to TRBD2 covers 7 bases. CDR3 length: 14 amino acids. V lost 3 bases to trimming and J lost 12 bases; unmatched junction nucleotides: 11. CDR1 is MDHEN and CDR2 is SYDVKM in the germline V gene. CDR3 coding DNA: TGTGCCAGCAGTTTCGGGGGGTACAAACGATGGCAGTTCTTC. Encoded protein: CASSFGGYKRWQFF. Together with reference TRBV28 and TRBJ2-1, the CDR3 gives the full variable domain: DVKVTQSSRYLVKRTGEKVFLECVQDMDHENMFWYRQDPGLGLRLIYFSYDVKMKEKGDIPEGYSVSREKKERFSLILESASTNQTSMYLCASSFGGYKRWQFFGPGTRLTVL.

The chain recombines TRBV2 with TRBJ2-5, with 14 bases lining up with TRBD2. V dropped 7 bases and J dropped 5; count of bases not matched to a gene: 6. Germline V gives CDR1 SNHLY, CDR2 FYNNEI. CDR3 length: 15 residues. CDR3 nucleotide sequence: TGTGCCAGCACGACTAGCGGGAGGGCCATGGAGACCCAGTACTTC. This translates into CASTTSGRAMETQYF.

V is TRBV6-5 and J is TRBJ2-5; TRBD1 matches 7 bases. The V segment lost 4 bases and the J segment 1 base; nucleotides outside the gene matches: 6. CDR1 MNHEY and CDR2 SVGAGI come from the germline V gene. This CDR3 region has 15 residues. The CDR3 DNA reads as TGTGCCAGCAGTTCTCAGGGACAGAGCCAAGAGACCCAGTACTTC. Encoded protein: CASSSQGQSQETQYF.

The rearrangement links TRBV14 to TRBJ2-1; TRBD2 is a possible D gene (5 bases). V was shortened by 7 bases and J by 7 bases, with 17 bases between the two germline ends. Germline values: CDR1 SGHDN, CDR2 FVKESK. This CDR3 region has 14 residues. CDR3: CASNEGLSTNEQFF. CDR3 coding DNA: TGTGCCAGCAATGAGGGATTATCTACGAATGAGCAGTTCTTC.

The V and J genes are TRBV12-3 or TRBV12-4 and TRBJ2-1, with D possibly matching TRBD1 (5 bases). V was pared by 6 bases and J by 9 bases, with 12 bases between. The CDR3 extends over 12 amino acids. CDR3 sequence (DNA): TGTGCCAGCAGCCCCCGACAGCTTGAGCAGTTCTTC. Protein sequence: CASSPRQLEQFF.

The V call is TRBV28, the J call TRBJ1-2; TRBD1 might be the D (6 bases). The CDR3 spans 11 residues. V was clipped by 11 bases and J by 8 bases, with 15 bases between them. Per germline, CDR1 MDHEN and CDR2 SYDVKM. This CDR3 is CALAEGEGYTF. The CDR3, as DNA: TGTGCCCTCGCCGAGGGGGAAGGCTACACCTTC.

This chain links TRBV5-1 with TRBJ2-1, with unresolved D. Germline V lookup: CDR1 SGHRS, CDR2 YFSETQ. The CDR3 totals 14 residues. V lost 0 bases and J 5 bases, leaving 9 bases between the germline ends. CDR3 region: CASSLDARNNEQFF. In nucleotides, the CDR3 is TGCGCCAGCAGCTTGGATGCTAGAAACAATGAGCAGTTCTTC.

The chain recombines TRBV15 with TRBJ2-7, with TRBD1 identical over 7 bases. CDR3 length equals 14 residues. With V trimmed by 3 bases and J by 1 base, 3 bases remained unmatched. Germline values: CDR1 LNHNV, CDR2 YYDKDF (reference sequence). CDR3: CATSRPGQSYEQYF. In DNA, the CDR3 is TGTGCCACCAGCAGGCCGGGACAGTCCTACGAGCAGTACTTC.

The genes are TRBV25-1 and TRBJ1-1, with D unresolved. Looked up from germline, CDR1 is MGHDK and CDR2 is SYGVNS. V was cut by 5 bases and J by 11 bases, with 18 bases left in between. This CDR3 spans 13 amino acids. CDR3 residues: CASSPRGSLSAFF. CDR3 in DNA: TGTGCCAGCAGTCCCCGGGGAAGCCTAAGCGCTTTCTTT.

The rearrangement joins TRBV24-1 to TRBJ2-2; tentatively, D is TRBD1 (5 bases). The V gene's germline CDR1 is KGHDR and CDR2 SFDVKD. The CDR3 contains 16 residues. V was trimmed by 2 bases and J by 1 base, leaving 10 bases between them. The CDR3 bases are TGTGCCACCAGTGATTGGACAACTCGGAACACCGGGGAGCTGTTTTTT. It is translated as CATSDWTTRNTGELFF.

This chain links TRBV6-5 with TRBJ1-6; D might be TRBD1 (5 bases). V lost 1 base, J lost 10 bases, and 14 bases lay in between. This CDR3 spans 15 amino acids. Germline V gene data show CDR1 as MNHEY and CDR2 as SVGAGI. In DNA form, the CDR3 reads TGTGCCAGCAGTTACTATTCAGGGAACATGTCACCCCTCCACTTT. Translation gives CASSYYSGNMSPLHF.

Comments on this clone: One end of the junction does not line up with germline, which may come from a read error. This chain connects TRBV11-2 to TRBJ2-7; TRBD1 or TRBD2 may be the D gene (5 bases each). In germline, CDR1 is SGHAT, CDR2 FQNNGV. The CDR3 covers 15 residues. The CDR3 here is CASTLGEFSGYEQYF. For the CDR3, the DNA is TGTGCCAGCACCTTAGGGGAGTTTTCGGGCTACGAGCAGTACTTC.

The J gene is TRBJ2-7, the V gene TRBV10-3, with a possible D match to TRBD1 (5 bases). This CDR3 spans 14 amino acids. V was trimmed by 3 bases and J by 7 bases, leaving 16 bases between them. Germline assignment: CDR1 ENHRY and CDR2 SYGVKD. CDR3: CAISERGYEREQYF. In DNA, the CDR3 is TGTGCCATCAGTGAAAGGGGCTACGAGAGGGAGCAGTACTTC.

This clone was detected only a few times. This chain uses TRBV29-1 with TRBJ2-3, with 8 bases aligning to TRBD2. Germline CDR1 and CDR2: SQVTM and ANQGSEA. This CDR3 is built from 17 residues. V trimming: 4 bases; J trimming: 3 bases; junction bases outside the gene matches: 15. The DNA for the CDR3 is TGCAGCGTTGTTTATTATCAGGTAGCGGGGAGTACAGATACGCAGTATTTT. It encodes CSVVYYQVAGSTDTQYF.

Only a few counts were recorded for this clone. V usage is TRBV7-3 and J usage is TRBJ2-7, with TRBD1 matching over 8 bases. Trimming took 4 bases from V and 5 from J; bases not matched to a gene: 4. Germline values: CDR1 SGHTA, CDR2 FQGTGA. The CDR3 runs 13 residues. The CDR3 coding sequence is TGTGCCAGCAGCTCTGGACAGGGCGACGAGCAGTACTTC. It is translated as CASSSGQGDEQYF. Using reference TRBV7-3 and TRBJ2-7 for the parts outside the CDR3, the full variable domain is GAGVSQTPSNKVTEKGKYVELRCDPISGHTALYWYRQSLGQGPEFLIYFQGTGAADDSGLPNDRFFAVRPEGSVSTLKIQRTERGDSAVYLCASSSGQGDEQYFGPGTRLTVT.